Listed below are T cell receptor beta chains from one sample, sequenced in a study of blood T cell repertoires in COVID-19. The repertoire was sequenced with immunoSEQ multiplex PCR; TCRdb's copy has only in-frame clones and lacks some. The sample carries roughly 170,000 clones, less than 85% recorded once. The sequenced sample consisted of peripheral blood. These receptors all stem from a human donor in a cohort sampled during active COVID-19. Each CDR3 is given without its conserved first and last residue.

j_gene: TRBJ1-1
len: 11
v_gene: TRBV5-4
CDR3aa: ASSRDWTDKAF

j_gene: TRBJ1-5
len: 11
v_gene: TRBV30
CDR3aa: AWDGQGNQPQH

j_gene: TRBJ1-3
len: 14
v_gene: TRBV6-6
CDR3aa: ASSQRQLRSGNTIY

j_gene: TRBJ2-7
len: 9
v_gene: TRBV7-2
CDR3aa: ASSSGQLQY

j_gene: TRBJ2-3
len: 12
v_gene: TRBV7-2
CDR3aa: ASSFGAPRDTQY

j_gene: TRBJ2-3
len: 13
v_gene: TRBV9
CDR3aa: ASSPRGGNTDTQY

j_gene: TRBJ2-6
len: 17
v_gene: TRBV13
CDR3aa: ASSPMFLADQAGANVLT

j_gene: TRBJ2-7
len: 13
v_gene: TRBV29-1
CDR3aa: SVSGRAGGVYEQY

j_gene: TRBJ2-1
len: 13
v_gene: TRBV2
CDR3aa: ASSEGGGEYNEQF

j_gene: TRBJ1-1
len: 12
v_gene: TRBV5-1
CDR3aa: ASSPKSGATEAF

j_gene: TRBJ1-2
len: 13
v_gene: TRBV7-9
CDR3aa: ASRRSRDKGYGYT

j_gene: TRBJ1-2
len: 8
v_gene: TRBV6-4
CDR3aa: AGQSYGYT

j_gene: TRBJ2-3
len: 12
v_gene: TRBV19
CDR3aa: ASKKAGGTDTQY

j_gene: TRBJ1-3
len: 14
v_gene: TRBV4-1
CDR3aa: ASSHPYTSSGNTIY

j_gene: TRBJ2-5
len: 13
v_gene: TRBV7-2
CDR3aa: ASSFGGVPRETQY

j_gene: TRBJ2-7
len: 11
v_gene: TRBV7-3
CDR3aa: ASSPGPGDEQY

j_gene: TRBJ1-5
len: 16
v_gene: TRBV19
CDR3aa: ASSPDRASLTSNQPQH

j_gene: TRBJ2-5
len: 12
v_gene: TRBV10-3
CDR3aa: AIKPGGSQETQY

j_gene: TRBJ1-1
len: 13
v_gene: TRBV5-1
CDR3aa: ASSQDRGVGTEAF

j_gene: TRBJ1-3
len: 10
v_gene: TRBV19
CDR3aa: ASRQGSNTIY

j_gene: TRBJ1-4
len: 12
v_gene: TRBV2
CDR3aa: ASRAGTGEEKLF

j_gene: TRBJ1-4
len: 10
v_gene: TRBV6-5
CDR3aa: ASSPLNEKLF

j_gene: TRBJ2-5
len: 12
v_gene: TRBV4-1
CDR3aa: ASSPAGYQETQY

j_gene: TRBJ1-1
len: 11
v_gene: TRBV9
CDR3aa: ASSVGTGGEAF

j_gene: TRBJ2-7
len: 15
v_gene: TRBV11-2
CDR3aa: ASSLDRGRARNYEQY

j_gene: TRBJ1-6
len: 15
v_gene: TRBV27
CDR3aa: ASSLSVGGTGVSPLH

j_gene: TRBJ2-5
len: 12
v_gene: TRBV6-2/TRBV6-3
CDR3aa: ASSYTSGQETQY

j_gene: TRBJ1-2
len: 13
v_gene: TRBV5-4
CDR3aa: ASSLGEWAENGYT

j_gene: TRBJ2-2
len: 14
v_gene: TRBV5-1
CDR3aa: ASSLFASGRTGELF

j_gene: TRBJ2-7
len: 15
v_gene: TRBV7-9
CDR3aa: ASSSRDRELLSYEQY

j_gene: TRBJ2-2
len: 12
v_gene: TRBV4-1
CDR3aa: ASSPRQVTGELF

j_gene: TRBJ1-5
len: 13
v_gene: TRBV2
CDR3aa: ASSETWLANQPQH

j_gene: TRBJ1-2
len: 13
v_gene: TRBV13
CDR3aa: ASSLGVGANYGYT

j_gene: TRBJ2-3
len: 14
v_gene: TRBV27
CDR3aa: ASSLRGGGNTDTQY

j_gene: TRBJ2-1
len: 12
v_gene: TRBV10-1
CDR3aa: AIPELADHNEQF

j_gene: TRBJ1-4
len: 11
v_gene: TRBV6-6
CDR3aa: ASSYRWAEKLF

j_gene: TRBJ2-7
len: 15
v_gene: TRBV4-1
CDR3aa: ASSQERTGEGRTEQY

j_gene: TRBJ1-5
len: 14
v_gene: TRBV7-6
CDR3aa: ASSLEPGRVNQPQH

j_gene: TRBJ2-2
len: 9
v_gene: TRBV20-1
CDR3aa: SALRLGELF

j_gene: TRBJ1-1
len: 11
v_gene: TRBV3-1/TRBV3-2
CDR3aa: ASSLTLNTEAF

j_gene: TRBJ2-3
len: 16
v_gene: TRBV2
CDR3aa: ASFGTSGADRPTDTQY

j_gene: TRBJ2-7
len: 12
v_gene: TRBV5-1
CDR3aa: ASSLDTGSKEQY